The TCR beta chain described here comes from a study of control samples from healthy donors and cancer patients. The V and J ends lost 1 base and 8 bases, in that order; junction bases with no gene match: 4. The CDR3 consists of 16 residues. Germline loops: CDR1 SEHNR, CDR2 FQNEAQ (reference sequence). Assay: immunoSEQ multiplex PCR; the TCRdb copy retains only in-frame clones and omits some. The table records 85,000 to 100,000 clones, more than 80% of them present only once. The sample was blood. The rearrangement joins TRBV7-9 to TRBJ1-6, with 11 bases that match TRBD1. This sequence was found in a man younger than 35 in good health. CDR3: CASSLGGDRGYSPLHF. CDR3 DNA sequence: TGTGCCAGCAGCTTAGGGGGGGACAGGGGGTATTCACCCCTCCACTTT.